This record concerns one TCR beta chain sequence. Its antigen is currently unknown. It may be a read error: a sequence one base away is much more abundant. RNA transcripts were the template for amplifying TCR beta CDR3 regions. Initially, a first-round RT-PCR of the TCR CDR3 employed the HTBI primer set. Via MiXCR, TCRdb re-called the multiplex PCR reads, giving one row per CDR3 protein. The repertoire holds 600,000 to 700,000 distinct CDR3 sequences, approximately 15% seen once, with roughly 4.3% in the top ten. The data derive from a study of T cells in Graves' hyperthyroidism and ophthalmopathy. For the study at large: The initial diagnosis was the point when peripheral blood was collected, ahead of any treatment. Broader study findings: Model predictions of ophthalmopathy came a median roughly 6.4 months before onset.

The CDR3 runs to 13 residues. V lost 7 bases, J lost 4 bases, and 12 bases lay in between. Germline lookup yields CDR1 KGHDR and CDR2 SFDVKD. Ophthalmopathy cases scored 3 or more on the Clinical Activity Score and 4 or more on NOSPECS grade, with duration below 3 months. Sequencing input: blood. This chain joins TRBV24-1 and TRBJ1-1; D ambiguous. The sequence derives from a woman aged 35 to 49 with Graves' ophthalmopathy. This chain's CDR3 is CATRLTESTEAFF. The CDR3 DNA is TGTGCCACCAGGCTTACAGAGAGCACTGAAGCTTTCTTT.